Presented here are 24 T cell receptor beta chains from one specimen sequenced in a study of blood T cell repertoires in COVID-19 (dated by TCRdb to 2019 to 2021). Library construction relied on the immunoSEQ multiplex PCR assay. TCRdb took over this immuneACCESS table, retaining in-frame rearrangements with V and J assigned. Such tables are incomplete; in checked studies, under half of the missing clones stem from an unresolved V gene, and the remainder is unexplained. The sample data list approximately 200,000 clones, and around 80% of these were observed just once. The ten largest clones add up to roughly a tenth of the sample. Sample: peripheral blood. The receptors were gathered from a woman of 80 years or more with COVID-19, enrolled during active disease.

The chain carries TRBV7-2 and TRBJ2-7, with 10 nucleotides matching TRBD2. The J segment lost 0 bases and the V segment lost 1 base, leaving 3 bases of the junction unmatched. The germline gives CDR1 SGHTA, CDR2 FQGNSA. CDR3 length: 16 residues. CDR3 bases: TGTGCCAGCAGCTTAGGGGCTAGCGGGGGCTCCTACGAGCAGTACTTC. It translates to CASSLGASGGSYEQYF.

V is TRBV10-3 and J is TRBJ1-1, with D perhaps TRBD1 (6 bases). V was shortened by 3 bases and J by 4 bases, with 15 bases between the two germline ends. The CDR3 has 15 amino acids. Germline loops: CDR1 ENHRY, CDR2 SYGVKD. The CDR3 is CAISERGSGVTEAFF. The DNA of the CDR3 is TGTGCCATCAGTGAAAGGGGGTCTGGGGTCACTGAAGCTTTCTTT.

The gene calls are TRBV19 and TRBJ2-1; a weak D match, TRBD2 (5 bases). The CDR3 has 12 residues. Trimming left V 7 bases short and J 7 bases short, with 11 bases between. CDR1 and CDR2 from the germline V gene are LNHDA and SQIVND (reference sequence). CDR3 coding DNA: TGTGCCAGTACGCTTACGGGGAATGAGCAGTTCTTC. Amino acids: CASTLTGNEQFF.

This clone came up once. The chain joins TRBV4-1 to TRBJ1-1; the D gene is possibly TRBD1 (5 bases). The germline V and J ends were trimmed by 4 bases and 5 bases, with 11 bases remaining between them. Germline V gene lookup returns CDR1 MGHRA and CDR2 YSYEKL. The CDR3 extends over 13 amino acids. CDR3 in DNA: TGCGCCAGCAGCCCCGGGGGAAGTACTGAAGCTTTCTTT. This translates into CASSPGGSTEAFF.

As DNA, the CDR3 is TGTGCCAGCAAGGGGGGAGGGGTTGAGGCTGGCTACACCTTC. Amino acids: CASKGGGVEAGYTF. The chain links TRBV9 to TRBJ1-2, with D tentatively TRBD1 (6 bases). The CDR3 extends over 14 amino acids. Germline assignment: CDR1 SGDLS and CDR2 YYNGEE. Trimming shortened V by 6 bases and J by 7 bases, and 19 bases separated the two germline ends.

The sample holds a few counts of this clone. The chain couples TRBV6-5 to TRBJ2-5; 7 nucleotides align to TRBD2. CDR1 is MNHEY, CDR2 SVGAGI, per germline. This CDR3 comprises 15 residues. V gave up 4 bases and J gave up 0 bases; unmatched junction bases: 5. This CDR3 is CASSFRTSDQETQYF. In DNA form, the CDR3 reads TGTGCCAGCAGTTTCCGAACTAGCGACCAAGAGACCCAGTACTTC.

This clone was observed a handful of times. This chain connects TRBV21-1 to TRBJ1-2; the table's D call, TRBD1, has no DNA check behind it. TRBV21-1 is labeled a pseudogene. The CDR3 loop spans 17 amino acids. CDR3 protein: CASSRLRGPNLGYGYTF. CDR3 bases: TGTGCCAGCAGCAGGCTCAGGGGGCCGAACCTCGGCTATGGCTACACCTTC.

CDR3 sequence reads: CASSRTLYTEAFF. CDR3 nucleotides: TGTGCCAGCAGCAGGACTCTGTACACTGAAGCTTTCTTT. V is TRBV12-3 or TRBV12-4 and J is TRBJ1-1; D is undetermined. The CDR3 loop spans 13 amino acids. V gave up 6 bases and J gave up 3 bases, with 11 bases separating them.

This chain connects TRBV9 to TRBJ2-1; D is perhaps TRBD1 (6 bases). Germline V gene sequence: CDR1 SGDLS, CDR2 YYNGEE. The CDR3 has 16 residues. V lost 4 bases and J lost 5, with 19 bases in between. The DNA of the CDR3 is TGTGCCAGCAGCCCCCACGGTGGGGGCAGGGACAATGAGCAGTTCTTC. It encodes CASSPHGGGRDNEQFF.

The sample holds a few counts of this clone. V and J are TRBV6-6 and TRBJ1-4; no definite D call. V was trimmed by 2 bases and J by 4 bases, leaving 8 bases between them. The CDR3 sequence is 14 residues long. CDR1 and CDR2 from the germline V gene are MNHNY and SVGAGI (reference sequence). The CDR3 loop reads CASSYGRNNEKLFF. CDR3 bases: TGTGCCAGCAGTTACGGCAGGAATAATGAAAAACTGTTTTTT.

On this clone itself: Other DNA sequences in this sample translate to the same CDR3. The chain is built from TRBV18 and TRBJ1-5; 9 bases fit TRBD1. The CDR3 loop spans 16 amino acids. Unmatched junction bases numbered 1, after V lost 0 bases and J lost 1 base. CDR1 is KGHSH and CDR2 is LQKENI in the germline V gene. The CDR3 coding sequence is TGTGCCAGCTCACCACCCGGGACAGGGAGCAATCAGCCCCAGCATTTT. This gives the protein CASSPPGTGSNQPQHF.

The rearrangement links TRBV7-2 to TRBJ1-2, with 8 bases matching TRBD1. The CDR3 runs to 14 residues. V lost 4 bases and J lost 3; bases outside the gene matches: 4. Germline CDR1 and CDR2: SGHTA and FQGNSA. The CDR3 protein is CASSSTTGDYGYTF. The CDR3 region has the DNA TGTGCCAGCAGCTCTACGACAGGGGACTATGGCTACACCTTC.

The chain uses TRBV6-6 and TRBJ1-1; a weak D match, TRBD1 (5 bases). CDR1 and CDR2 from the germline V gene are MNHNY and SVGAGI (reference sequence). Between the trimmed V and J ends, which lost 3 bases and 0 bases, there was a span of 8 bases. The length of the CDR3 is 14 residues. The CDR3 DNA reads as TGTGCCAGCAGTTATGACAGCCTGAACACTGAAGCTTTCTTT. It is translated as CASSYDSLNTEAFF.

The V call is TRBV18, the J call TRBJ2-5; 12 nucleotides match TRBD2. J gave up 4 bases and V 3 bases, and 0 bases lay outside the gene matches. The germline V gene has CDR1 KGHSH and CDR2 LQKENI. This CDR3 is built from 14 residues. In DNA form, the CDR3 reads TGTGCCAGCTCACCGACTAGCGGGGGAGAGACCCAGTACTTC. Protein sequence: CASSPTSGGETQYF.

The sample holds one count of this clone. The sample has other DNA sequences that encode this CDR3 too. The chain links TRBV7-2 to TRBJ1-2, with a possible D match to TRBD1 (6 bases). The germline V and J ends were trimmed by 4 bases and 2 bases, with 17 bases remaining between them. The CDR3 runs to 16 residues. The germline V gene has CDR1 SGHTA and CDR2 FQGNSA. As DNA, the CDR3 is TGTGCCAGCAGCTCATCTAGGGGGGGGCGAAACTATGGCTACACCTTC. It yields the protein CASSSSRGGRNYGYTF.

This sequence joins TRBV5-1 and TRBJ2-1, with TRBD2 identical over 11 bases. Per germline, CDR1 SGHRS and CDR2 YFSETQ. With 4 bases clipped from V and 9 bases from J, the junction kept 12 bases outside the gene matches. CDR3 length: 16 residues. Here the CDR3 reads CASSPGPTSGGAEQFF. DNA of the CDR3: TGCGCCAGCAGCCCAGGACCTACTAGCGGGGGAGCTGAGCAGTTCTTC.

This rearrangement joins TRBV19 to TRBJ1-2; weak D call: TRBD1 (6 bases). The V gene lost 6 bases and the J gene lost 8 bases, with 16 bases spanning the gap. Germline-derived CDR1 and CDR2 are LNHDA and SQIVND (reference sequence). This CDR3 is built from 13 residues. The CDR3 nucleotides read TGTGCCAGTAGGTTGAGGCCACAGGGCGGCTACACCTTC. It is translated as CASRLRPQGGYTF.

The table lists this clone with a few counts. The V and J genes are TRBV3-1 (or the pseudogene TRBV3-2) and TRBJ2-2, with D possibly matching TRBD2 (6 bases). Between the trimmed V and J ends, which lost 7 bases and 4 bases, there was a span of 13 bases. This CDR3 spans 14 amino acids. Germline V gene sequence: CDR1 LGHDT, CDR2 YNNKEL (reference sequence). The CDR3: CASNLGGSTGELFF. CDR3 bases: TGTGCCAGCAACCTTGGGGGGAGCACCGGGGAGCTGTTTTTT.

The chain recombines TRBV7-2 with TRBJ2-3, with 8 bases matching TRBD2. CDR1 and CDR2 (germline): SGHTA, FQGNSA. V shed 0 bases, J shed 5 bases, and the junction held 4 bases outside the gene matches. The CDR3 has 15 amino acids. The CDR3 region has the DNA TGTGCCAGCAGCTTAGCAGCGGGGGCCCTAGATACGCAGTATTTT. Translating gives CASSLAAGALDTQYF.

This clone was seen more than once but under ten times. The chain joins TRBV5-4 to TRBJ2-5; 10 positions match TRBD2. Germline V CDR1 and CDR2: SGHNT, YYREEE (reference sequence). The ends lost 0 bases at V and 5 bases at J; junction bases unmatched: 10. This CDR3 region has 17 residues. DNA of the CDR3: TGTGCCAGCAGCTTGGCCTTAGCGGGGGGCCCTCTCGAGACCCAGTACTTC. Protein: CASSLALAGGPLETQYF.

The CDR3 loop reads CASSLRQDTQYF. Written as DNA, the CDR3 is TGCGCCAGCAGCTTAAGACAAGATACGCAGTATTTT. The chain combines TRBV5-1 with TRBJ2-3; no firm D call. The CDR3 is made up of 12 amino acids. Trimming removed 2 bases from V and 5 bases from J, with 6 bases in between. Germline-derived CDR1 and CDR2 are SGHRS and YFSETQ.

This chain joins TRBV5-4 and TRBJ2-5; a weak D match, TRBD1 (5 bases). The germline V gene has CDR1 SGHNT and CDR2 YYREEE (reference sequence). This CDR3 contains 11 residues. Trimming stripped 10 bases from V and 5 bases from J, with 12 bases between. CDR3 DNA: TGTGCCTTAGGAAGGGGTGAGACCCAGTACTTC. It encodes CALGRGETQYF.

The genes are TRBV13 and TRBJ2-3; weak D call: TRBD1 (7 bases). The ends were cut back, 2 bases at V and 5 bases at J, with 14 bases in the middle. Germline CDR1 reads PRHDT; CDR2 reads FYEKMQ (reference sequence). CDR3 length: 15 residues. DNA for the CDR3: TGTGCCAGCAGCTTATTGGAGGGGGCTAGAGATACGCAGTATTTT. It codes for CASSLLEGARDTQYF.

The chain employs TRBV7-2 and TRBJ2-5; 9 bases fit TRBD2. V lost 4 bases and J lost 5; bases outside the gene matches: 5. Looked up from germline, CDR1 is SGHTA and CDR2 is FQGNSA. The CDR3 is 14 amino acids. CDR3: CASSSGLAGETQYF. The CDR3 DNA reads TGTGCCAGCAGCTCGGGACTAGCAGGCGAGACCCAGTACTTC.